These T cell receptor beta chains were read from a single sample in a study of beta chain features in type 1 diabetes. Data came from immunoSEQ multiplex PCR; TCRdb stores just in-frame clones and leaves some out. Of some 250,000 clones listed, about 30% were seen once; the top ten hold 3.5% to 4.5%. The sequencing sample was made of central memory CD4+ T cells from blood. These receptors were collected from a man aged 30-40 years in good health. Each CDR3 is given without its conserved first and last residue.

J	V	CDR3
TRBJ2-1	TRBV6-6	ASSYDRVQNEQF
TRBJ2-5	TRBV9	ASSVGQQGSAQY
TRBJ2-6	TRBV28	ASSSGYHSGANVLT
TRBJ2-7	TRBV7-2	ASSLVLTASSYEQY
TRBJ2-2	TRBV6-6	ASSSNRNTGELF
TRBJ2-3	TRBV15	ATSRGALSGTDTQY
TRBJ2-3	TRBV30	AWSFQTDTQY
TRBJ2-3	TRBV6-6	ASRLAGGRDTQY
TRBJ2-1	TRBV30	AWNLAGKGEQF
TRBJ1-1	TRBV11-2	ASKWTGEAF
TRBJ2-3	TRBV27	ASNPGQITDTQY
TRBJ2-1	TRBV4-2	ASSQDRDSNEQF
TRBJ2-7	TRBV6-5	ASSYSPGSYEQY
TRBJ2-1	TRBV4-3	ASSQKRPGTSYNEQF
TRBJ2-1	TRBV7-2	ASSQVRGNEQF
TRBJ2-1	TRBV5-1	ASSLAATSYNEQF
TRBJ2-7	TRBV7-2	ASSPPGYEQY
TRBJ2-5	TRBV5-1	ASSVQTGEETQY
TRBJ1-1	TRBV7-2	ASSSHRGLAF
TRBJ2-3	TRBV7-2	ASRGLIDTQY
TRBJ2-1	TRBV29-1	SVDAGWSYNEQF
TRBJ1-1	TRBV30	AWSAGGTEAF
TRBJ1-2	TRBV29-1	SVTGPRGYT
TRBJ1-1	TRBV20-1	SARQDTEAF
TRBJ2-2	TRBV20-1	SASPGGELF